This T cell receptor (beta chain) was sequenced in a study of cytomegalovirus exposure and HLA in healthy donors. Primers: 60 Vbeta forward and 13 Jbeta reverse. Sequenced by immunoSEQ multiplex PCR; TCRdb stores in-frame clones only, minus some. The sample shows 150,000 to 200,000 clones, over 75% of them seen only once. Study observations and caveats: In a later analysis, specific HLA alleles were associated with under 20,000 TCR beta sequences at a 0.05 false discovery rate. Most TCR sequences were uncommon, yet certain public TCRs appeared in many donors.

A word on this clone: What it binds is unknown.

Donors counted as nominally healthy when sampled, yet unrecorded immune exposures were likely. Material for sequencing was PBMCs. This receptor was obtained from a woman aged 45 to 65 in good health and CMV-seronegative.

Here the CDR3 reads CASSGRTITDYGYTF. The CDR3 region has the DNA TGTGCCAGCAGCGGAAGGACAATCACAGACTATGGCTACACCTTC. The chain recombines TRBV9 with TRBJ1-2; tentative D call: TRBD1 (5 bases). This CDR3 has 15 amino acids. Germline values: CDR1 SGDLS, CDR2 YYNGEE. V was trimmed by 3 bases and J by 3 bases, leaving 15 bases between them.